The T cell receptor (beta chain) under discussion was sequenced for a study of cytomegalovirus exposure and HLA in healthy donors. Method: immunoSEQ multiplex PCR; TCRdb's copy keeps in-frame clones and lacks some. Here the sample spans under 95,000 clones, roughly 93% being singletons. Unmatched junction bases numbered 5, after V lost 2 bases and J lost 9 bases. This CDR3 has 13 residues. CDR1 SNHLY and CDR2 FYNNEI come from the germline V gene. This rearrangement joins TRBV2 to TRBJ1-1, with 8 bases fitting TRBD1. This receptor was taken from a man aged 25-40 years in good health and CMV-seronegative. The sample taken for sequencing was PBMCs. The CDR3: CASSERTGIKAFF. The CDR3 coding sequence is TGTGCCAGCAGTGAAAGGACAGGGATTAAAGCTTTCTTT.